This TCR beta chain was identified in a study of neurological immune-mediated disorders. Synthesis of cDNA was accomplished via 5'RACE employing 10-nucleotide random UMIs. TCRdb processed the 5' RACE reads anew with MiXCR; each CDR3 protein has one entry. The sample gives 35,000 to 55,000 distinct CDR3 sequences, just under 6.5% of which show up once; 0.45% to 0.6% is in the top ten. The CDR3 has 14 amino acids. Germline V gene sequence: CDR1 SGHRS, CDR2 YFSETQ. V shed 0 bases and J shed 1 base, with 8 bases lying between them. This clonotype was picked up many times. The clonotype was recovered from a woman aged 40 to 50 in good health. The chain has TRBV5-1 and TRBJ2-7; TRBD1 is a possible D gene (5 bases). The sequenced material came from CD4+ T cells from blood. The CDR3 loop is CASSLGQSSYEQYF. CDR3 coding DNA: TGCGCCAGCAGCTTGGGACAGAGTTCCTACGAGCAGTACTTC. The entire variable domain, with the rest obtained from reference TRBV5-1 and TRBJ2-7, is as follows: KAGVTQTPRYLIKTRGQQVTLSCSPISGHRSVSWYQQTPGQGLQFLFEYFSETQRNKGNFPGRFSGRQFSNSRSEMNVSTLELGDSALYLCASSLGQSSYEQYFGPGTRLTVT.